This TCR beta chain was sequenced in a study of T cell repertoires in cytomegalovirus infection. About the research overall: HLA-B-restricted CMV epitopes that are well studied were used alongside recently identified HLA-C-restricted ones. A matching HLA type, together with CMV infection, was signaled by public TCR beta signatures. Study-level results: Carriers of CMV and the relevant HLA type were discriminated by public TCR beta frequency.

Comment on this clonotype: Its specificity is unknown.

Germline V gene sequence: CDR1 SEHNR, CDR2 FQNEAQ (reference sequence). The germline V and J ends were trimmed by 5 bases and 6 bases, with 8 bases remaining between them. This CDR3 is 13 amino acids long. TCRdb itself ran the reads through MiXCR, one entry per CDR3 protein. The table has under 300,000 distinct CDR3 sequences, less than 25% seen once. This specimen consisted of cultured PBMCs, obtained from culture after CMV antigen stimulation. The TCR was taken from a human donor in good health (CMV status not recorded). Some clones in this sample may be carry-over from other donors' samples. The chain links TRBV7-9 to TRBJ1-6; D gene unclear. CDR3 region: CASSTLLNSPLHF. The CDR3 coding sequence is TGTGCCAGCAGCACACTTCTTAATTCACCCCTCCACTTT.